Detailed here is one T cell receptor beta chain. This entry is derived from a study of T cell changes during pregnancy in multiple sclerosis. Only in-frame clones appear in the TCRdb table, and some are missing; sequencing was by immunoSEQ multiplex PCR. The table shows 39,000 or so clones, with about 94% occurring only once. The germline CDR1 and CDR2 sequences are LNHDA and SQIVND (reference sequence). The V and J ends lost 10 bases and 7 bases respectively, with 10 bases between them. This CDR3 has 11 amino acids. The sequencing here drew on CD8+ T cells from peripheral blood mononuclear cells, taken in the third trimester of pregnancy. V is TRBV19 and J is TRBJ2-2, with D hard to call. The TCR comes from a female donor with multiple sclerosis, enrolled in a pregnancy study. Here the CDR3 DNA reads TGTGCCACCACTTCGGGCGGGGAGCTGTTTTTT. Translating it yields CATTSGGELFF.